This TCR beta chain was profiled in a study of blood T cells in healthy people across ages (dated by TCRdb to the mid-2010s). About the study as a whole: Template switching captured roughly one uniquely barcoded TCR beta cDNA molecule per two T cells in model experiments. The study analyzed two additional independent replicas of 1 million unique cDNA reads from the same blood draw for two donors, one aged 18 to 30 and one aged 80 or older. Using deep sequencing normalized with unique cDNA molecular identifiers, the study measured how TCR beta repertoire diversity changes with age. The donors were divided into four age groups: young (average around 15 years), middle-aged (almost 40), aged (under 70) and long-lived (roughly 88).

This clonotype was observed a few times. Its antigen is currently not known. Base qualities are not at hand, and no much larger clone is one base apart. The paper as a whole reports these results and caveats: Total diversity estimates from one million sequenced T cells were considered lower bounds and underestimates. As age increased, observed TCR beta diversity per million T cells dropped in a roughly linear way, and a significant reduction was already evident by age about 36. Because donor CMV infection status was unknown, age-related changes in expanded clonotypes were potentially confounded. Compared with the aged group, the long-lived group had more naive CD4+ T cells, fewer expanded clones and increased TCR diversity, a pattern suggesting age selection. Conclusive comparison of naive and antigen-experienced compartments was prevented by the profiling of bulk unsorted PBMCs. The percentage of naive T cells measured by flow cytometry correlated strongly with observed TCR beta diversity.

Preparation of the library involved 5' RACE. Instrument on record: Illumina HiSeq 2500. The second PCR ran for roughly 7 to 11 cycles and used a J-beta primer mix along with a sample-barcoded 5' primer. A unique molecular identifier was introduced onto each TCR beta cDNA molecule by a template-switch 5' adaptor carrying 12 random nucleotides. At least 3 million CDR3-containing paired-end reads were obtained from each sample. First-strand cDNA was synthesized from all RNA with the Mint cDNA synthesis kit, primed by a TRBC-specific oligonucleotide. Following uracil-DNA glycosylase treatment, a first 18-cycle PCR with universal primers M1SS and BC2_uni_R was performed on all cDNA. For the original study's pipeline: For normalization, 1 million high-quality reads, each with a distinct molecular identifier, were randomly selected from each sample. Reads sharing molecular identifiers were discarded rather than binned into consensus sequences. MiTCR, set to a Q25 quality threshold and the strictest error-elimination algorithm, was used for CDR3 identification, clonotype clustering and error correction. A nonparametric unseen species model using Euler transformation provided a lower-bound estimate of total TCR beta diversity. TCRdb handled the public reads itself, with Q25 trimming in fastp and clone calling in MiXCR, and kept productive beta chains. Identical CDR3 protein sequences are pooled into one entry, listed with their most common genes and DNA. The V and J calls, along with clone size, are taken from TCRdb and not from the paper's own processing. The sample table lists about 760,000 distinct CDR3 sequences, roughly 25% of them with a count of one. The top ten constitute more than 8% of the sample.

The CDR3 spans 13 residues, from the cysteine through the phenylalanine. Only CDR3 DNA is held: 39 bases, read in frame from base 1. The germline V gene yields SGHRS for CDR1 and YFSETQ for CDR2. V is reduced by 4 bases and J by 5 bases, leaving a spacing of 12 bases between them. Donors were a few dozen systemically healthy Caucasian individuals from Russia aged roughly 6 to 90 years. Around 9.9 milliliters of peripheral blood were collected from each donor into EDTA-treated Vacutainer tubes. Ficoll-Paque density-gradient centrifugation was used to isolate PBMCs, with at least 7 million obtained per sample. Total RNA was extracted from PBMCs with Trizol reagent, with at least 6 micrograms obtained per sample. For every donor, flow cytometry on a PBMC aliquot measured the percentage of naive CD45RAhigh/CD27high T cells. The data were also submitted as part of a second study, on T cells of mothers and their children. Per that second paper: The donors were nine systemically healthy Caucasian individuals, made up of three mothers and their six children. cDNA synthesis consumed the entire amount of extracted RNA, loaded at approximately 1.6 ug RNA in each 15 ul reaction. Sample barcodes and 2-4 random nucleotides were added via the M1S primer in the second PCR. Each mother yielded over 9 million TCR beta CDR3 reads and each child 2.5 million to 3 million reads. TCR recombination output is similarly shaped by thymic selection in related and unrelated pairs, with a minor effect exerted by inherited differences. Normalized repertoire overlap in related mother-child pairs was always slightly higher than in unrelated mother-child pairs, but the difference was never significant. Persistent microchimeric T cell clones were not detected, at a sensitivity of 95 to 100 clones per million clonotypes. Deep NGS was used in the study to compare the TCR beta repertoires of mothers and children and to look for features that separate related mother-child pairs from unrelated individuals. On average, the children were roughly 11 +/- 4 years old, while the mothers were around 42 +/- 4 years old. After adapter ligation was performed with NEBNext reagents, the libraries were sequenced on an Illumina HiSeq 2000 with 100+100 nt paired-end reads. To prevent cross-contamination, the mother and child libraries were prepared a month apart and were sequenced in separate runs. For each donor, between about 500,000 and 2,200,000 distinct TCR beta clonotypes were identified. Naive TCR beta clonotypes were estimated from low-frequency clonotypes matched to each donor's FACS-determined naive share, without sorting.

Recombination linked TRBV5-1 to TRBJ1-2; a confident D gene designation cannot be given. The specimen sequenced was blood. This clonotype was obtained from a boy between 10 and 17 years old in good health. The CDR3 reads CASSEYSSYGYTF. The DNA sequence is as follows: TGCGCCAGCAGCGAGTACAGTTCGTATGGCTACACCTTC.